This T cell receptor (beta chain) is drawn from a study of T-cell reconstitution after alpha-beta-depleted transplantation in children. This clonotype was counted a few times. As it was prepared, the TCRbeta library received unique molecular identifiers. Each CDR3 protein is one row after TCRdb ran MiXCR on the PCR reads. The sample records hundreds of thousands of distinct CDR3 sequences, approximately 16% being singletons. The CDR3 covers 16 residues. Germline-derived CDR1 and CDR2 are LGHNA and YSLEER. V lost 0 bases and J lost 2, with 12 bases in between. This TCR was recovered from a human donor who donated a stem cell graft to a child with acute myeloid leukemia. The genes are TRBV4-3 and TRBJ2-3, with D unresolved. The sequenced sample was PBMCs from the stem cell graft donor, obtained from the stem cell graft. The CDR3 spells CASSQDWEDFTDTQYF. CDR3 bases: TGCGCCAGCAGCCAAGATTGGGAAGATTTCACAGATACGCAGTATTTT.